The subject of this entry is one T cell receptor (beta chain). Primers: 60 Vbeta forward and 13 Jbeta reverse. Generated by immunoSEQ multiplex PCR, the TCRdb table keeps only in-frame clones and is missing some. Of about 150,000 clones in the sample, more than 75% are singletons; the top ten hold 1.8%. The CDR3 spans 16 residues. The trim removed 5 bases at V and 3 bases at J, leaving 12 bases unmatched. Looked up from germline, CDR1 is LNHDA and CDR2 is SQIVND (reference sequence). This sample stems from a study of cytomegalovirus exposure and HLA in healthy donors. The sequenced sample consisted of PBMCs. V gene TRBV19 combines with J gene TRBJ2-7, with TRBD1 matching over 8 bases. The TCR was taken from a man aged 35 to 55 in good health and CMV-seronegative. The CDR3 DNA reads as TGTGCCAGTAGTGGCCCCCAGACAGGGGCGAACTACGAGCAGTACTTC. Translated: CASSGPQTGANYEQYF.